The clone carrying this TCR beta chain was counted a few times. Its antigen is undetermined. The CDR3 runs to 16 residues. V was clipped by 0 bases and J by 1 base, with 13 bases between them. CDR1 and CDR2 from the germline V gene are SGHRS and YFSETQ. This sample was taken from a study of cytomegalovirus exposure and HLA in healthy donors. The overall study: T cells numbering around 180 million yielded fewer than 140 million unique TCR beta sequences in an earlier analysis. Findings and caveats of the study: Later analysis reportedly placed an Asian-associated ancestry cluster below the roughly 690-donor mean in N-insertions. The study designated roughly 150 TCR beta chains cytomegalovirus-associated.

A multiplex PCR was run with 60 Vbeta primers and 13 Jbeta primers. Here immunoSEQ multiplex PCR was the method, and the copy in TCRdb shows in-frame clones only, minus some. Of 99,000 or so clones in the sample, about 13% were seen once. Unrecorded immune exposures were likely, despite nominal health at sampling. The clonotype was recovered from a middle-aged man in good health and CMV-seropositive. The chain recombines TRBV5-1 with TRBJ1-2; D not certain. The sequenced material came from PBMCs. CDR3 DNA: TGCGCCAGCAGCTTGGCGCTAACAGCAAGTAACTATGGCTACACCTTC. Protein product: CASSLALTASNYGYTF.